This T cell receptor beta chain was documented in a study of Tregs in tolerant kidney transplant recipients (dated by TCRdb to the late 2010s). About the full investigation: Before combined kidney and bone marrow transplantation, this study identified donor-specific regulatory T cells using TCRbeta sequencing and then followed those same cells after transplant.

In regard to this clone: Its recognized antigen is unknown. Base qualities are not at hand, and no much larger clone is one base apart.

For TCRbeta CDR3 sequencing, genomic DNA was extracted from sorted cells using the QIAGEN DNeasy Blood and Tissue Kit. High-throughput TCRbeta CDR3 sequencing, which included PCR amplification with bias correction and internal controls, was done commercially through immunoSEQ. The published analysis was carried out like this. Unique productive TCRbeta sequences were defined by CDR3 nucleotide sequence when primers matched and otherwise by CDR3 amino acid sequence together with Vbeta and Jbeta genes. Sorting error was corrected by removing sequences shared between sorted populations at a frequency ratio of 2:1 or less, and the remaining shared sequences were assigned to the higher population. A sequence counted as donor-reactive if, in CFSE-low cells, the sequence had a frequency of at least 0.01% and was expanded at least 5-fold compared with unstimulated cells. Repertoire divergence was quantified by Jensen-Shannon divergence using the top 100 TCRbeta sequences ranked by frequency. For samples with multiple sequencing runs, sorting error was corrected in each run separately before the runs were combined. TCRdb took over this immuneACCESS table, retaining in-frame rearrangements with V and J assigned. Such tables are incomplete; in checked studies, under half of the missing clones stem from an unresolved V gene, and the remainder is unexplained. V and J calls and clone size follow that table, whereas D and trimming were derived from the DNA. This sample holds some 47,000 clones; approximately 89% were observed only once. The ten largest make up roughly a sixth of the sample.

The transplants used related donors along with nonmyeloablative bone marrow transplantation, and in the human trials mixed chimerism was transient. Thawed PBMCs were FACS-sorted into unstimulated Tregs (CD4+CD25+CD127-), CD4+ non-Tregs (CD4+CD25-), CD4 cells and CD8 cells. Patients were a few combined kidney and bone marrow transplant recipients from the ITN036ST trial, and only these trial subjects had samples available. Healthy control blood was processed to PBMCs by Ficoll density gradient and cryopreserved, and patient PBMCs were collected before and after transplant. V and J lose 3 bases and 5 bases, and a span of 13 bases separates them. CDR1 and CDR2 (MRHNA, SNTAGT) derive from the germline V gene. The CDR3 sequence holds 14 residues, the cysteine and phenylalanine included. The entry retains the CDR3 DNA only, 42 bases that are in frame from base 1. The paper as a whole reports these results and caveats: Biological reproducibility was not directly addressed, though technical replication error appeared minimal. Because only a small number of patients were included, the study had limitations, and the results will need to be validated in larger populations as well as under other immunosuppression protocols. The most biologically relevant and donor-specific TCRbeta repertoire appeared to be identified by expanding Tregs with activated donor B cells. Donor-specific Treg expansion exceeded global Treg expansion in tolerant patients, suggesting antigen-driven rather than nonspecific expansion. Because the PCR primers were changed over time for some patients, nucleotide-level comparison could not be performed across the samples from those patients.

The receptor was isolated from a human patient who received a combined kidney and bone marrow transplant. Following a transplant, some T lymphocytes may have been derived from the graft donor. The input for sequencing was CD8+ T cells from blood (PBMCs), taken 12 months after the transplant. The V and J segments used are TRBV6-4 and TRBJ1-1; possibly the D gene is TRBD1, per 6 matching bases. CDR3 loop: CASSETGGRTEAFF. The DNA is TGTGCCAGCAGTGAGACGGGGGGGCGGACTGAAGCTTTCTTT.